A selection of T cell receptor beta chains follows, all from one sample in a study of blood T cell repertoires in COVID-19. Generated by immunoSEQ multiplex PCR, the TCRdb table keeps only in-frame clones and is missing some. The sample consists of 75,000 to 100,000 clones, approximately 87% of them appearing once. Sequences were obtained from peripheral blood. The receptors shown here come from a human donor in a cohort sampled during active COVID-19. CDR3s include the opening cysteine and the closing phenylalanine or tryptophan. The order of the fields is J gene, V gene, CDR3 length, clone size, D gene, CDR3 protein, CDR3 DNA. A D gene is named only where the DNA matches it firmly. A row's size may be missing; if present it is once, few, many or a size class.

TRBJ1-1	TRBV4-1	16	few	TRBD1	CASSLGSGGENTEAFF	TGCGCCAGCAGCCTCGGCTCAGGGGGCGAGAACACTGAAGCTTTCTTT
TRBJ2-2	TRBV5-1	16	NA	NA	CASSLQGTSNTGELFF	TGCGCCAGCAGCTTACAGGGAACTTCTAACACCGGGGAGCTGTTTTTT
TRBJ2-5	TRBV5-1	14	NA	NA	CASSLALARETQYF	TGCGCCAGCAGCTTGGCCTTAGCGAGAGAGACCCAGTACTTC
TRBJ2-7	TRBV11-2	14	NA	TRBD2	CASSSGGRGDEQYF	TGTGCCAGCAGCTCCGGGGGTCGGGGGGACGAGCAGTACTTC
TRBJ2-6	TRBV4-1	17	many	NA	CASSQDWVGPGANVLTF	TGCGCCAGCAGCCAAGATTGGGTTGGGCCTGGGGCCAACGTCCTGACTTTC
TRBJ2-4	TRBV20-1	14	NA	TRBD1	CSASPQGGGNIQYF	TGCAGTGCTAGTCCACAGGGGGGTGGAAACATTCAGTACTTC
TRBJ1-6	TRBV5-4	16	few	TRBD1	CASSKEGASYNSPLHF	TGTGCCAGCAGCAAGGAGGGGGCCTCCTATAATTCACCCCTCCACTTT
TRBJ2-5	TRBV29-1	13	NA	TRBD2	CSVEREGRETQYF	TGCAGCGTTGAGCGGGAGGGCCGTGAGACCCAGTACTTC
TRBJ1-1	TRBV28	15	NA	NA	CASSLSRGAQTEAFF	TGTGCCAGCAGTTTAAGTCGGGGGGCTCAGACTGAAGCTTTCTTT
TRBJ1-1	TRBV7-2	16	NA	TRBD1	CASDLLGQGARTEAFF	TGTGCCAGCGACCTGCTAGGGCAGGGGGCGCGTACTGAAGCTTTCTTT
TRBJ2-2	TRBV5-6	16	NA	NA	CASSWGTGFGTGELFF	TGTGCCAGCAGCTGGGGAACAGGGTTTGGGACCGGGGAGCTGTTTTTT
TRBJ1-4	TRBV6-5	14	NA	NA	CASSYWRGGEKLFF	TGTGCCAGCAGTTACTGGCGGGGAGGGGAAAAACTGTTTTTT
TRBJ2-3	TRBV5-8	12	NA	NA	CASRPPGDTQYF	TGTGCCAGCCGTCCGCCCGGAGATACGCAGTATTTT
TRBJ2-3	TRBV5-1	14	NA	TRBD1	CASSLETGIGTQYF	TGCGCCAGCAGCTTGGAGACAGGGATAGGTACGCAGTATTTT
TRBJ1-1	TRBV11-2	14	NA	NA	CASSKSGQNTEAFF	TGTGCCAGCAGCAAGAGCGGGCAGAACACTGAAGCTTTCTTT